One and the same sample provided the 9 T cell receptor beta chains below, sequenced in a study of T cell responses to AZD1222 COVID-19 vaccine. Here immunoSEQ multiplex PCR was the method, and the copy in TCRdb shows in-frame clones only, minus some. Among some 120,000 clones listed, 85% to 90% were seen once. The sample here was peripheral blood, taken on day 0 of AZD1222 vaccination. These receptors were obtained from an adult in good health.

The chain links TRBV5-1 to TRBJ2-7; 10 bases are shared with TRBD1. This CDR3 has 15 amino acids. J was trimmed by 0 bases and V by 0 bases; bases with no gene match: 0. Per the germline V gene, CDR1 is SGHRS and CDR2 is YFSETQ. The CDR3 region has the DNA TGCGCCAGCAGCTTGGGACAGGGGGCCTCCTACGAGCAGTACTTC. This translates into CASSLGQGASYEQYF.

The table lists this clone with a count of one. V is TRBV25-1 and J is TRBJ1-3; 7 positions match TRBD1. Germline trimming cut 8 bases from V and 2 bases from J; bases unmatched to any gene: 3. CDR1 is MGHDK, CDR2 SYGVNS, per germline. The CDR3 runs 13 residues. This chain's CDR3 is CASFGTAGNTIYF. The CDR3 DNA sequence: TGTGCCAGCTTCGGGACAGCTGGAAACACCATATATTTT. The full variable domain, its missing parts supplied by reference TRBV25-1 and TRBJ1-3, is EADIYQTPRYLVIGTGKKITLECSQTMGHDKMYWYQQDPGMELHLIHYSYGVNSTEKGDLSSESTVSRIRTEHFPLTLESARPSHTSQYLCASFGTAGNTIYFGEGSWLTVV.

This clone was seen just once. The chain uses TRBV5-1 and TRBJ2-7; perhaps TRBD2 as D (5 bases). CDR3 length: 13 amino acids. Germline V gives CDR1 SGHRS, CDR2 YFSETQ. Trimming shortened V by 3 bases and J by 0 bases, and 7 bases separated the two germline ends. CDR3 nucleotide sequence: TGCGCCAGCAGCTACCGGGACTCCTACGAGCAGTACTTC. It encodes CASSYRDSYEQYF.

CDR3 in amino acids: CASSEHHRGRELFF. The CDR3 DNA reads TGTGCCAGCAGCGAACATCACAGGGGCAGGGAGCTGTTTTTT. The J gene is TRBJ2-2, the V gene TRBV7-9, with 7 bases that match TRBD1. The CDR3 is made up of 14 amino acids. Germline-derived CDR1 and CDR2 are SEHNR and FQNEAQ (reference sequence). After removal of 5 bases from V and 9 bases from J, the junction contained 9 bases not matched to a gene.

This chain connects TRBV19 to TRBJ2-1, with 7 bases aligning to TRBD2. The CDR3 runs to 16 residues. The J segment lost 4 bases and the V segment lost 4 bases, leaving 10 bases of the junction unmatched. Germline assignment: CDR1 LNHDA and CDR2 SQIVND (reference sequence). The CDR3 is CASSKDRGVGYNEQFF. CDR3 sequence (DNA): TGTGCCAGTAGTAAGGATCGGGGGGTCGGATACAATGAGCAGTTCTTC. The full variable domain, with the rest looked up from reference TRBV19 and TRBJ2-1, is DGGITQSPKYLFRKEGQNVTLSCEQNLNHDAMYWYRQDPGQGLRLIYYSQIVNDFQKGDIAEGYSVSREKKESFPLTVTSAQKNPTAFYLCASSKDRGVGYNEQFFGPGTRLTVL.

V gene TRBV6-5 combines with J gene TRBJ1-2, with TRBD1 identical over 8 bases. Germline-derived CDR1 and CDR2 are MNHEY and SVGAGI. The J segment lost 4 bases and the V segment lost 7 bases, leaving 11 bases of the junction unmatched. This CDR3 has 15 amino acids. CDR3 in amino acids: CASTAPGGGSYGYTF. CDR3 DNA: TGTGCCAGCACTGCCCCAGGGGGCGGGAGCTATGGCTACACCTTC.

This chain links TRBV24-1 with TRBJ2-7; D is uncertain. The V gene lost 3 bases and the J gene lost 5 bases, with 13 bases spanning the gap. CDR1 is KGHDR, CDR2 SFDVKD, per germline. There are 14 residues in the CDR3. The DNA for the CDR3 is TGTGCCACCAGTGATCTGCTAACGCGAAACGAGCAGTACTTC. It specifies CATSDLLTRNEQYF.

This clone has only one observation. J is TRBJ1-6 and V is TRBV4-1, with 9 bases fitting TRBD1. With V trimmed by 1 base and J by 12 bases, 19 bases remained unmatched. Germline values: CDR1 MGHRA, CDR2 YSYEKL. This CDR3 has 19 amino acids. The CDR3 DNA follows: TGCGCCAGCAGCCAAGCCCTAAGCGGGAGCCGGGACAGGGTAGGACCCCTCCACTTT. It codes for CASSQALSGSRDRVGPLHF.

A few counts support this clone. The rearrangement joins TRBV11-1 to TRBJ1-1; possibly TRBD1 for D (5 bases). CDR3 length: 14 residues. Trimming removed 2 bases from V and 10 bases from J, with 17 bases in between. The germline V gene has CDR1 SGHAT and CDR2 FQDESV (reference sequence). The CDR3 protein is CASSLFADPGAAFF. DNA of the CDR3: TGTGCCAGCAGCTTATTTGCGGACCCCGGGGCAGCTTTCTTT.